Listed here are 6 T cell receptor beta chains from one sample, sequenced in a study of blood T cells in healthy people across ages. Using a J-beta primer mix together with a sample-barcoded 5' primer, a second PCR was run for roughly 7 to 12 cycles. TCRdb ran MiXCR on the 5' RACE reads and lists one entry per CDR3 protein. The table shows about 1,800,000 distinct CDR3 sequences, with approximately 30% occurring only once. The source material was blood. Every receptor here comes from a woman between 25 and 40 years old in good health.

Worth noting for this clonotype: A much more abundant neighbour one base away suggests this may be a read error. CDR3: CASRSDGSGRSGGAYEQFF. The DNA for the CDR3 is TGTGCCAGCAGATCCGACGGCAGCGGGAGGTCTGGTGGGGCCTACGAGCAGTTCTTC. The chain uses TRBV6-1 and TRBJ2-1, with TRBD2 matching over 9 bases. The CDR3 length is 19 residues. Trimming cost V 6 bases and J 10 bases; bases outside gene matches: 25. Per germline, CDR1 MNHNS and CDR2 SASEGT.

The chain is built from TRBV7-9 and TRBJ2-5; D could derive from TRBD1 or TRBD2 (5 bases each). The CDR3 has 15 residues. V shed 5 bases and J shed 5 bases, with 18 bases lying between them. Germline CDR1 reads SEHNR; CDR2 reads FQNEAQ (reference sequence). CDR3 sequence reads: CASSGGTARRETQYF. The CDR3, as DNA: TGTGCCAGCAGCGGTGGGACGGCAAGAAGGGAGACCCAGTACTTC.

This clonotype was seen only a few times. J is TRBJ2-1 and V is TRBV6-5; TRBD1 matches 9 bases. The CDR3 totals 15 residues. V gave up 8 bases and J gave up 7 bases; unmatched junction bases: 12. Looked up from germline, CDR1 is MNHEY and CDR2 is SVGAGI. CDR3 DNA sequence: TGTGCCAGCCGACTAACAGGGGGCGCAGAAAATGAGCAGTTCTTC. Its translation: CASRLTGGAENEQFF.

The genes are TRBV6-5 and TRBJ2-3; D not resolved. The CDR3 contains 11 residues. CDR1 is MNHEY and CDR2 is SVGAGI in the germline V gene. Between the trimmed V and J ends, which lost 7 bases and 5 bases, there was a span of 7 bases. The CDR3 reads CASNTLDTQYF. The CDR3, as DNA: TGTGCCAGCAATACTCTAGATACGCAGTATTTT.

This clonotype was observed a handful of times. The chain links TRBV11-2 to TRBJ2-3; D is perhaps TRBD2 (6 bases). Germline CDR1 is SGHAT and CDR2 is FQNNGV. The germline V and J ends were trimmed by 1 base and 2 bases, with 13 bases remaining between them. There are 16 residues in the CDR3. The CDR3 DNA reads as TGTGCCAGCAGCTTAGCCGGGGGAGCTTACACAGATACGCAGTATTTT. It encodes CASSLAGGAYTDTQYF.

The chain couples TRBV14 to TRBJ2-1, with 7 positions matching TRBD1. The germline V gene encodes CDR1 SGHDN and CDR2 FVKESK. Germline trimming cut 5 bases from V and 7 bases from J; bases unmatched to any gene: 8. The CDR3 is 14 residues long. This CDR3 reads CASSRTGLPNEQFF. The CDR3 DNA is TGTGCCAGCAGCAGGACAGGTCTTCCTAATGAGCAGTTCTTC.